Only a few counts were recorded for the clone carrying this T cell receptor (beta chain). Its cognate antigen is unknown. Regarding the study as a whole: The larger-cohort validation was restricted to a single TCR beta V-J rearrangement rather than whole repertoires. Tumor memory CD4+ T cell TCR gene usage was found to cluster with blood and lymph node memory CD4+ cells and with lymph node naive CD4+ cells.

Purified naive CD4+ T cells were depleted of CD25+ Tregs. Per the germline V gene, CDR1 is SGHVS and CDR2 is FNYEAQ. V lost 0 bases and J lost 1, with 9 bases in between. The CDR3 extends over 16 amino acids. Full-length variable regions came from constant-region reverse primers plus semi-nested Nested Universal Primer A PCR. MiXCR, run by TCRdb on the 5' RACE reads, gives a single entry per CDR3 protein. The table shows about 62,000 distinct CDR3 sequences, with roughly 30% occurring only once. The TCR originated in a female donor with breast cancer. Sample: tumor-infiltrating naive CD4+ T cells sorted from the breast tumor. The subset denotes: naive CD4+ T cells, CD4+CD45RA+CD25-. The chain has TRBV7-6 and TRBJ2-2; the D gene is possibly TRBD2 (5 bases). The CDR3: CASSLATRGNTGELFF. The CDR3 DNA is TGTGCCAGCAGCTTAGCCACTCGGGGGAACACCGGGGAGCTGTTTTTT.